Following are 28 T cell receptor beta chains from one sample sequenced in a study of graft-versus-host responses after intestinal transplantation. Profiled with immunoSEQ multiplex PCR; TCRdb holds only in-frame clones, not every one. Of about 88,000 clones in the sample, about 94% were seen once. These TCRs' antigens remain unknown. The specimen comprised unstimulated CD4+ T cells sorted from spleen or lymph node cells, sampled before transplant. The receptor source for this set is a human donor who was the organ donor for an intestinal transplant.

The chain combines TRBV6-1 with TRBJ2-1, with 11 bases matching TRBD2. With 2 bases clipped from V and 5 bases from J, the junction kept 11 bases outside the gene matches. The CDR3 length is 18 residues. Germline CDR1 MNHNS, CDR2 SASEGT. This CDR3 is CASSEWLTSGARDNEQFF. The CDR3 DNA reads TGTGCCAGCAGTGAATGGTTGACTAGCGGGGCCAGGGACAATGAGCAGTTCTTC.

The chain is built from TRBV28 and TRBJ2-1; a weak D match, TRBD2 (7 bases). The V gene's germline CDR1 is MDHEN and CDR2 SYDVKM. The CDR3 is 17 amino acids. Deletions cut 6 bases from V and 1 base from J, with 19 bases between. The CDR3 loop reads CASREAGQRASYNEQFF. The DNA of the CDR3 is TGTGCCAGCAGAGAAGCGGGACAACGAGCTTCCTACAATGAGCAGTTCTTC.

The rearrangement uses TRBV4-1 and TRBJ2-7; D unresolved. Germline V CDR1 and CDR2: MGHRA, YSYEKL. CDR3 length equals 15 residues. Trimming pared 1 base from V and 3 bases from J, leaving 13 bases between. The CDR3 spells CASSQGPTSFYEQYF. The CDR3 DNA sequence: TGCGCCAGCAGCCAAGGACCTACCTCTTTCTACGAGCAGTACTTC.

For the CDR3, the DNA is TGTGCCAGCTCCCCATTAGACGGGAGTCTCCCATCCCTCCACTTT. It specifies CASSPLDGSLPSLHF. This chain links TRBV18 with TRBJ1-6, with D uncertain. Germline-derived CDR1 and CDR2 are KGHSH and LQKENI. The CDR3 extends over 15 amino acids. The V end lost 6 bases, the J end lost 14 bases, and 23 bases lay between the germline ends.

This clone has just one count. The chain employs TRBV7-6 and TRBJ2-1; 12 positions match TRBD2. The length of the CDR3 is 17 residues. The germline V gene has CDR1 SGHVS and CDR2 FNYEAQ. V trimming: 4 bases; J trimming: 7 bases; junction bases outside the gene matches: 11. The CDR3 nucleotides are TGTGCCAGCAGCTCGAACTCCCTAGCGGGGGGGGGAAATGAGCAGTTCTTC. It codes for CASSSNSLAGGGNEQFF.

The chain recombines TRBV2 with TRBJ1-2, with D maybe TRBD1 (5 bases). CDR1 and CDR2 (germline): SNHLY, FYNNEI. The CDR3 extends over 13 amino acids. Trimming took off 11 bases at V and 4 bases at J, with 17 bases between the two ends. CDR3 amino acids: CARHLDSLYGYTF. The CDR3 DNA reads as TGTGCCCGACACCTTGACAGTCTCTATGGCTACACCTTC.

The rearrangement joins TRBV15 to TRBJ1-1; the D gene is possibly TRBD1 (5 bases). Germline V gene lookup returns CDR1 LNHNV and CDR2 YYDKDF (reference sequence). Trimming removed 2 bases at V and 1 base at J, with 11 bases between. The length of the CDR3 is 15 residues. CDR3 amino acids: CATSRQGGKNTEAFF. The CDR3, as DNA: TGTGCCACCAGCAGACAGGGTGGTAAGAACACTGAAGCTTTCTTT.

Turning to this clone: At one end the junction does not follow the germline gene, possibly because of a read error. The chain links TRBV6-1 to TRBJ1-1; 7 bases map to TRBD1. This CDR3 region has 14 residues. Germline V gene sequence: CDR1 MNHNS, CDR2 SASEGT. The CDR3 loop reads CASSNGAGQTRPIF. The CDR3 DNA reads TGTGCCAGCAGTAACGGAGCGGGACAGACCCGCCCGATCTTT.

The chain employs TRBV5-8 and TRBJ1-5; the D is unclear. Germline-derived CDR1 and CDR2 are SGHTS and YDEGEE. The CDR3 consists of 14 residues. Trimming shortened V by 3 bases and J by 5 bases, and 12 bases separated the two germline ends. The CDR3 DNA reads TGTGCCAGCAGCTCTGAGTACGGAGATCAGCCCCAGCATTTT. Amino acid sequence: CASSSEYGDQPQHF.

This chain uses TRBV28 with TRBJ1-1, with TRBD1 matching over 7 bases. Germline V gene sequence: CDR1 MDHEN, CDR2 SYDVKM. This CDR3 is 13 amino acids long. Trimming removed 7 bases from V and 1 base from J; junction bases left unmatched: 3. The CDR3 region is CASTRTGNTEAFF. The CDR3 DNA sequence: TGTGCCAGCACCCGGACAGGGAACACTGAAGCTTTCTTT.

The chain has TRBV29-1 and TRBJ1-4, with a tentative D call TRBD1 (6 bases). Germline CDR1 reads SQVTM; CDR2 reads ANQGSEA. CDR3 length: 12 residues. The ends were cut back, 4 bases at V and 6 bases at J, with 9 bases in the middle. CDR3 protein: CSVAGADEKLFF. The CDR3 bases are TGCAGCGTTGCAGGGGCGGATGAAAAACTGTTTTTT.

The genes are TRBV5-4 and TRBJ1-2; no clear D gene. The V end lost 0 bases, the J end lost 6 bases, and 15 bases lay between the germline ends. The germline V gene has CDR1 SGHNT and CDR2 YYREEE (reference sequence). CDR3 length: 15 amino acids. The CDR3 sequence: CASSLEAGQSDGYTF. As DNA, the CDR3 is TGTGCCAGCAGCTTGGAGGCCGGGCAAAGCGATGGCTACACCTTC.

This chain connects TRBV5-5 to TRBJ1-2; TRBD1 agrees at 7 bases. V lost 2 bases to trimming and J lost 5 bases; unmatched junction nucleotides: 12. The germline V gene has CDR1 SGHKS and CDR2 YYEKEE (reference sequence). The CDR3 has 16 amino acids. The CDR3: CASSFFVRGSEYGYTF. As DNA, the CDR3 is TGTGCCAGCAGCTTTTTTGTCAGGGGGTCGGAATATGGCTACACCTTC.

The chain combines TRBV19 with TRBJ1-5; D possibly corresponds to TRBD1 (5 bases). Trimming removed 5 bases from V and 1 base from J, with 18 bases in between. The CDR3 spans 17 residues. CDR1 and CDR2 (germline): LNHDA, SQIVND (reference sequence). The CDR3 DNA reads as TGTGCCAGTAGTGATCGTGGGGGGAGGTTAAGCAATCAGCCCCAGCATTTT. Residues: CASSDRGGRLSNQPQHF.

V gene TRBV25-1 combines with J gene TRBJ2-7; D remains unclear. This CDR3 has 13 residues. Trimming took off 5 bases at V and 0 bases at J, with 8 bases between the two ends. CDR1 MGHDK and CDR2 SYGVNS come from the germline V gene. CDR3 sequence (DNA): TGTGCCAGCAGTTCCCTGAGCTCCTACGAGCAGTACTTC. Protein sequence: CASSSLSSYEQYF.

A remark on this clone: This specimen includes other DNA sequences encoding the same CDR3. The genes are TRBV5-1 and TRBJ2-2, with 12 bases that match TRBD2. The length of the CDR3 is 18 residues. Germline lookup yields CDR1 SGHRS and CDR2 YFSETQ. J lost 3 bases, V lost 5 bases, and 11 bases had no gene match. Here the CDR3 reads CASSPGLAGGPDTGELFF. The DNA of the CDR3 is TGCGCCAGCAGTCCTGGTCTAGCGGGGGGGCCCGACACCGGGGAGCTGTTTTTT.

This sequence joins TRBV7-2 and TRBJ1-5, with 9 bases aligning to TRBD1. CDR1 SGHTA and CDR2 FQGNSA come from the germline V gene. V shed 6 bases, J shed 1 base, and the junction held 4 bases outside the gene matches. The CDR3 is 15 residues long. The CDR3 loop is CASSRQGVSNQPQHF. CDR3 bases: TGTGCCAGCAGTAGACAGGGGGTGAGCAATCAGCCCCAGCATTTT.

Here the CDR3 reads CASSLGGPPISSPLHF. CDR3 DNA sequence: TGTGCCAGCAGCTTAGGGGGACCCCCCATTAGTTCACCCCTCCACTTT. This chain connects TRBV7-2 to TRBJ1-6, with a possible D match to TRBD1 (5 bases). Germline CDR1 reads SGHTA; CDR2 reads FQGNSA. The CDR3 has 16 residues. The V end was cut by 1 base, the J end by 9 bases, with 16 bases between.

The chain employs TRBV7-9 and TRBJ2-7; 13 bases map to TRBD2. The germline CDR1 and CDR2 sequences are SEHNR and FQNEAQ (reference sequence). J gave up 3 bases and V 5 bases, and 7 bases lay outside the gene matches. The CDR3 runs 16 residues. The CDR3 is CASSAPGLAGIYEQYF. For the CDR3, the DNA is TGTGCCAGCAGCGCCCCGGGACTAGCGGGAATCTACGAGCAGTACTTC. Full variable domain (rest looked up from reference TRBV7-9 and TRBJ2-7): DTGVSQNPRHKITKRGQNVTFRCDPISEHNRLYWYRQTLGQGPEFLTYFQNEAQLEKSRLLSDRFSAERPKGSFSTLEIQRTEQGDSAMYLCASSAPGLAGIYEQYFGPGTRLTVT.

This chain connects TRBV7-9 to TRBJ1-6; 10 bases are a match to TRBD1. J gave up 11 bases and V 4 bases, and 5 bases lay outside the gene matches. This CDR3 has 14 amino acids. Per the germline V gene, CDR1 is SEHNR and CDR2 is FQNEAQ (reference sequence). The CDR3, as DNA: TGTGCCAGCAGCTCGGGACAGGGGATTGCACCCCTCCACTTT. Translating gives CASSSGQGIAPLHF.

The rearrangement joins TRBV11-2 to TRBJ1-1, with D possibly TRBD1 on 5 matching bases. The CDR3 runs 13 residues. The germline V gene has CDR1 SGHAT and CDR2 FQNNGV. With 1 base removed from V and 7 bases from J, the gap between germline ends came to 10 bases. In DNA form, the CDR3 reads TGTGCCAGCAGCTTAGTGGGGGGAGTTGAAGCTTTCTTT. This gives the protein CASSLVGGVEAFF.

V usage is TRBV6-5 and J usage is TRBJ1-2, with D unclear. This CDR3 is 13 amino acids long. The V and J ends lost 5 bases and 3 bases respectively, with 10 bases between them. Per the germline V gene, CDR1 is MNHEY and CDR2 is SVGAGI. The CDR3 nucleotides read TGTGCCAGCAGTCCTATTGCGTACTATGGCTACACCTTC. It yields the protein CASSPIAYYGYTF.

This sequence joins TRBV25-1 and TRBJ2-7, with a possible D match to TRBD1 (5 bases). In germline, CDR1 is MGHDK, CDR2 SYGVNS. The CDR3 consists of 14 residues. V was shortened by 7 bases and J by 3 bases, with 16 bases between the two germline ends. The CDR3 loop reads CASTARDSGYEQYF. CDR3 DNA sequence: TGTGCCAGCACGGCCAGGGATTCAGGCTACGAGCAGTACTTC.

V usage is TRBV16 and J usage is TRBJ2-1; unclear D gene. The CDR3 length is 14 residues. Germline CDR1 and CDR2: KGHSY and FQNENV. The ends were cut back, 0 bases at V and 6 bases at J, with 9 bases in the middle. For the CDR3, the DNA is TGTGCCAGCAGCCAATCGACGACCTTCAATGAGCAGTTCTTC. Translation gives CASSQSTTFNEQFF. The variable domain in full, with the rest retrieved from reference TRBV16 and TRBJ2-1, is GEEVAQTPKHLVRGEGQKAKLYCAPIKGHSYVFWYQQVLKNEFKFLISFQNENVFDETGMPKERFSAKCLPNSPCSLEIQATKLEDSAVYFCASSQSTTFNEQFFGPGTRLTVL.

V and J are TRBV30 and TRBJ2-7, with TRBD1 matching 7 bases. This CDR3 has 13 residues. V shed 2 bases and J 2 bases; nucleotides not matched to a gene: 3. Germline values: CDR1 GTSNPN, CDR2 SVGIG (reference sequence). The CDR3 DNA follows: TGTGCCTGGAGTAGGGACAGAGCCTACGAGCAGTACTTC. This translates into CAWSRDRAYEQYF.

This chain connects TRBV7-9 to TRBJ2-7, with TRBD2 matching 7 bases. The V and J ends lost 5 bases and 0 bases, in that order; junction bases with no gene match: 4. The CDR3 loop spans 14 amino acids. Looked up from germline, CDR1 is SEHNR and CDR2 is FQNEAQ (reference sequence). The CDR3 nucleotides read TGTGCCAGCAGCAGTACTAGCGTCTCCTACGAGCAGTACTTC. It is translated as CASSSTSVSYEQYF.

The chain joins TRBV5-1 to TRBJ2-5; tentatively, D is TRBD1 (6 bases). The V gene lost 1 base and the J gene lost 2 bases, with 15 bases spanning the gap. This CDR3 comprises 16 residues. CDR1 is SGHRS and CDR2 is YFSETQ in the germline V gene. CDR3 loop: CASSLIQGIGQETQYF. The CDR3 DNA sequence: TGCGCCAGCAGCTTGATCCAGGGGATAGGTCAAGAGACCCAGTACTTC.

The chain is built from TRBV2 and TRBJ1-4; no definite D call. CDR3 length: 14 residues. V lost 1 base, J lost 4 bases, and 7 bases lay in between. Per germline, CDR1 SNHLY and CDR2 FYNNEI. The CDR3 protein is CASSEGRINEKLFF. CDR3 coding DNA: TGTGCCAGCAGTGAAGGCCGGATTAATGAAAAACTGTTTTTT.